This T cell receptor (beta chain) was sequenced for a study of CXCR3-negative and CXCR3-positive naive CD8 T cells. Broader study findings: CXCR3-expressing naive cells carried TRB CDR3s more hydrophobic than those of CXCR3-negative naive cells.

Germline V gene sequence: CDR1 MDHEN, CDR2 SYDVKM. The CDR3 extends over 15 amino acids. 5' RACE that incorporated UMI labels was used to prepare the TRB cDNA libraries. TCRdb reworked the 5' RACE reads into one entry per CDR3 protein, no DNA. Seen in this sample are 6,900 or so distinct CDR3 sequences; the ten most common clones hold about 1.5%. This clonotype is medium-sized (0.01 to 0.1%) by frequency. Its antigen is unidentified. This receptor was identified in a human donor in good health. Some clones in this sample may be carry-over from other donors' samples. The material sequenced was naive CXCR3+ CD8+ T cells from blood. Subset given: CD45RO-CCR7+CD27+CD95- naive CD8+ T cells expressing CXCR3 (TNR3+). The rearrangement uses TRBV28 and TRBJ2-1; absent DNA, TCRdb's TRBD1 call cannot be checked. CDR3 in amino acids: CASKSATVSYNEQFF.